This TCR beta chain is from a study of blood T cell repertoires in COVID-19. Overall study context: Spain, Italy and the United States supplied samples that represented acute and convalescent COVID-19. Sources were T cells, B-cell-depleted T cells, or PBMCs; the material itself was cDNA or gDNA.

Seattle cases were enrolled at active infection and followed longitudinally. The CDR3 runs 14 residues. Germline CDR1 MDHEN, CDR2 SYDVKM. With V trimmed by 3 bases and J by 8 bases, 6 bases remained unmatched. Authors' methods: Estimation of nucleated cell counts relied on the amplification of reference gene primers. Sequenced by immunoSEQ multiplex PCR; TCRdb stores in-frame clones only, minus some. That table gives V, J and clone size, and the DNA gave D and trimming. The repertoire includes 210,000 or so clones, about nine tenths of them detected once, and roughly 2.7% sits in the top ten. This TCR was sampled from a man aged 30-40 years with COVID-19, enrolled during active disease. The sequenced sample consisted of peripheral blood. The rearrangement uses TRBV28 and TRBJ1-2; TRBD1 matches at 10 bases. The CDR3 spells CASSLGQGLGGYTF. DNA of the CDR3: TGTGCCAGCAGTTTGGGACAGGGGTTGGGAGGCTACACCTTC.